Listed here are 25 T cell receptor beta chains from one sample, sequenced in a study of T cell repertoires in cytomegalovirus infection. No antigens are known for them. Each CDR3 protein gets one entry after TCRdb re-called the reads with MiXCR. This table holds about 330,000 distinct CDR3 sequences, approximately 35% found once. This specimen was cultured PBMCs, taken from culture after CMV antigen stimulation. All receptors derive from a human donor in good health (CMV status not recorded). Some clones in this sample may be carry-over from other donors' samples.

CDR3 in amino acids: CASSLSWNSGNTIYF. CDR3 coding DNA: TGTGCCAGCAGTTTGAGTTGGAACTCTGGAAACACCATATATTTT. This chain links TRBV27 with TRBJ1-3; no reliable D call. Looked up from germline, CDR1 is MNHEY and CDR2 is SMNVEV (reference sequence). The CDR3 is 15 amino acids. V was cut by 3 bases and J by 0 bases, with 9 bases left in between.

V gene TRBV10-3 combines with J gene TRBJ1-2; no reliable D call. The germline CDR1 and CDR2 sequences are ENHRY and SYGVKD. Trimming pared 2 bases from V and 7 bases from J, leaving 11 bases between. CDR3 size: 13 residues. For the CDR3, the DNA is TGTGCCATCAGTGAGAGTCCACCAGGTGGCTACACCTTC. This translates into CAISESPPGGYTF.

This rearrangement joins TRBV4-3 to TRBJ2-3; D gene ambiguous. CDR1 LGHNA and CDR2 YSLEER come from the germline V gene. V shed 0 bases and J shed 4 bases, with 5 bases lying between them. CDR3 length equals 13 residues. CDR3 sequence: CASSQDIADTQYF. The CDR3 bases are TGCGCCAGCAGCCAAGATATAGCAGATACGCAGTATTTT.

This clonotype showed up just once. CDR3 sequence reads: CSARFSGRYNEQFF. DNA of the CDR3: TGCAGTGCTAGGTTTAGCGGGAGGTACAATGAGCAGTTCTTC. J is TRBJ2-1 and V is TRBV20-1, with 10 nucleotides matching TRBD2. CDR1 and CDR2 from the germline V gene are DFQATT and SNEGSKA (reference sequence). With V trimmed by 3 bases and J by 4 bases, 3 bases remained unmatched. CDR3 length: 14 amino acids.

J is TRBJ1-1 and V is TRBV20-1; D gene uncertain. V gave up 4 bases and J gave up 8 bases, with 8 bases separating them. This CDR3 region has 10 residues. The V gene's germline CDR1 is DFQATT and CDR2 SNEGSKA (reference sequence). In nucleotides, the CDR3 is TGCAGTGCTATCGTCGGGGAAGCTTTCTTT. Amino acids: CSAIVGEAFF.

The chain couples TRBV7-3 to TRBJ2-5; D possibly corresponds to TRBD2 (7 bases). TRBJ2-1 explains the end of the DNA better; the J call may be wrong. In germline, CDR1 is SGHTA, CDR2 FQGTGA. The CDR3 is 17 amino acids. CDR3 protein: CASSRGQGLGVGETQFF. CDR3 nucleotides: TGTGCCAGCAGCCGGGGACAAGGACTAGGAGTTGGAGAGACCCAGTTCTTC.

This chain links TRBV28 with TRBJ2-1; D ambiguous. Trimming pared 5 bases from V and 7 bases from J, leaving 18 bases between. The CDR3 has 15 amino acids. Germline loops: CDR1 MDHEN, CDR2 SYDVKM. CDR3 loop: CASSPTSGLGNEQFF. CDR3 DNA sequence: TGTGCCAGCAGTCCCACGTCCGGGCTCGGGAATGAGCAGTTCTTC.

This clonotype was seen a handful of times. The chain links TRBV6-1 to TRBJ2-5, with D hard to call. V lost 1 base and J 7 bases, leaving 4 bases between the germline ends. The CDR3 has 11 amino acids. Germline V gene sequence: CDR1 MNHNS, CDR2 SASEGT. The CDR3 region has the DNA TGTGCCAGCAGTGAAGGGGGGACCCAGTACTTC. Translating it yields CASSEGGTQYF.

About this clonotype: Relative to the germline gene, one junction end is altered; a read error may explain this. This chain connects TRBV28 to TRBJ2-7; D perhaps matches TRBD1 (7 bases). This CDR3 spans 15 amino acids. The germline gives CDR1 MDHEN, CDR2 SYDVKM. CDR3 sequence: CASIPGGTASFEQYF. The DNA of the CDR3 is TGTGCCAGCATACCGGGCGGGACAGCCTCCTTCGAGCAGTACTTC.

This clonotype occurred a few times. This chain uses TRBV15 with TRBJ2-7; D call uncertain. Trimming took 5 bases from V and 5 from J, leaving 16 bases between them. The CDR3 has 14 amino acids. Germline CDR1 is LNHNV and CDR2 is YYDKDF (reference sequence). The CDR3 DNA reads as TGTGCCACCAGCGCGCGGACGACGGGCCACGAGCAGTACTTC. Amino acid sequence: CATSARTTGHEQYF.

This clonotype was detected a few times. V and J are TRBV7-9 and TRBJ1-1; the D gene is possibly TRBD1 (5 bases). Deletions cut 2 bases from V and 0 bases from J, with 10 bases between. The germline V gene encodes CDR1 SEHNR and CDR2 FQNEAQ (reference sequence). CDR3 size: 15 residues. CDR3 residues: CASSLNPGMNTEAFF. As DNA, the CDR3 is TGTGCCAGCAGCTTAAATCCAGGGATGAACACTGAAGCTTTCTTT.

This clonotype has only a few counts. The CDR3 is CASSTGTGRTLQYF. The CDR3 region has the DNA TGTGCCAGCAGCACCGGGACAGGGAGGACATTGCAGTACTTC. V is TRBV7-2 and J is TRBJ2-5, with TRBD1 matching 9 bases. Germline lookup yields CDR1 SGHTA and CDR2 FQGNSA. This CDR3 comprises 14 residues. With 5 bases clipped from V and 11 bases from J, the junction kept 12 bases outside the gene matches.

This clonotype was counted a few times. CDR3 sequence: CASRKSNTGELFF. CDR3 sequence (DNA): TGTGCCAGCAGAAAATCGAACACCGGGGAGCTGTTTTTT. J is TRBJ2-2 and V is TRBV7-3; D is unclear. V gave up 6 bases and J gave up 0 bases, with 5 bases separating them. Germline V gene sequence: CDR1 SGHTA, CDR2 FQGTGA. CDR3 length: 13 residues.

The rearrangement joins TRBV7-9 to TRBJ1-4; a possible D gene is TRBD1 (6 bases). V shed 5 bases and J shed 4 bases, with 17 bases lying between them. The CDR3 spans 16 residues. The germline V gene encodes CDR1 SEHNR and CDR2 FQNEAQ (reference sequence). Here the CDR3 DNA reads TGTGCCAGCAGCCGACCGCCCGGGACAATTAATGAAAAACTGTTTTTT. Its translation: CASSRPPGTINEKLFF.

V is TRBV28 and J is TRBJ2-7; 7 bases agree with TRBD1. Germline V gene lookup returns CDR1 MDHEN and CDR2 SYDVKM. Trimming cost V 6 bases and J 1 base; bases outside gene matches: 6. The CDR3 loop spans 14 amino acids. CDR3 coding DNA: TGTGCCAGCAGCTCCGGGGACAGTTCCTACGAGCAGTACTTC. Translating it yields CASSSGDSSYEQYF.

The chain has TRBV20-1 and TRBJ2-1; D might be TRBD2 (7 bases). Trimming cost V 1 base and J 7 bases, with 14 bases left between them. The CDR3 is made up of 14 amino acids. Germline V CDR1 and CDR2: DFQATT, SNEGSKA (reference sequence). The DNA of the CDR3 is TGCAGTGCTAGAGGGGGGGGGGCGCAGAATGAGCAGTTCTTC. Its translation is CSARGGGAQNEQFF.

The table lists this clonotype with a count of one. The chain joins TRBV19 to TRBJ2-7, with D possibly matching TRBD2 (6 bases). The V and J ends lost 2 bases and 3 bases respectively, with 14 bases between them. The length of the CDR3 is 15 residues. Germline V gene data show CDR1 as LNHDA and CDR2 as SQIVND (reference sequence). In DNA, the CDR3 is TGTGCCAGTAGTATAAAAGGGACTTCCCTCTACGAGCAGTACTTC. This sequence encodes CASSIKGTSLYEQYF.

CDR3 nucleotides: TGTGCCAGCAGTTACTCGGCGGCGGGGGAGCAGTACTTC. Translated, it gives CASSYSAAGEQYF. The chain employs TRBV6-6 and TRBJ2-7; TRBD2 is a possible D gene (6 bases). Between the trimmed V and J ends, which lost 0 bases and 7 bases, there was a span of 10 bases. This CDR3 is 13 amino acids long. Germline lookup yields CDR1 MNHNY and CDR2 SVGAGI (reference sequence).

The CDR3: CASSGSGGNIGGYYGYTF. The CDR3 nucleotides are TGCGCCAGCAGCGGATCAGGGGGAAACATAGGCGGCTACTATGGCTACACCTTC. The gene calls are TRBV4-3 and TRBJ1-2; 7 nucleotides match TRBD1. Germline values: CDR1 LGHNA, CDR2 YSLEER. The CDR3 totals 18 residues. V trimming: 5 bases; J trimming: 3 bases; junction bases outside the gene matches: 18.

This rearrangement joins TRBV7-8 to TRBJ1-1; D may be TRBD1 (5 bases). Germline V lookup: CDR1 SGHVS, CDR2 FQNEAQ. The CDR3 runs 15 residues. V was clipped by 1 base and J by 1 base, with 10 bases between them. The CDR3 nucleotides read TGTGCCAGCAGCTTAGTGAGGGGAGGGAACACTGAAGCTTTCTTT. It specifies CASSLVRGGNTEAFF.

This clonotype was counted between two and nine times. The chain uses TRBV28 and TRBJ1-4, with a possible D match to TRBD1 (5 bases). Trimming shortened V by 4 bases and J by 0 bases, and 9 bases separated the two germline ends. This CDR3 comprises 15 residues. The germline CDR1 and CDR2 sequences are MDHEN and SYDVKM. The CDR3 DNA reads TGTGCCAGCAGTTCGATACAGGCAACTAATGAAAAACTGTTTTTT. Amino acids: CASSSIQATNEKLFF.

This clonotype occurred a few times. The CDR3 protein is CASSLLGSSYNEQFF. The CDR3 DNA sequence: TGTGCCAGCAGCTTACTCGGAAGCTCCTACAATGAGCAGTTCTTC. V gene TRBV7-9 combines with J gene TRBJ2-1; no definite D call. From germline, CDR1 is SEHNR and CDR2 FQNEAQ (reference sequence). The length of the CDR3 is 15 residues. The ends were cut back, 2 bases at V and 0 bases at J, with 8 bases in the middle.

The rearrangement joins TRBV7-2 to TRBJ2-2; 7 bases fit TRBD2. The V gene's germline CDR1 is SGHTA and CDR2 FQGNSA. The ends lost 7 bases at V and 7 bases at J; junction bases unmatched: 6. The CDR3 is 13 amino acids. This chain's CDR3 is CASTPAGDGELFF. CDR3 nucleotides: TGTGCCAGCACCCCCGCGGGAGACGGGGAGCTGTTTTTT.

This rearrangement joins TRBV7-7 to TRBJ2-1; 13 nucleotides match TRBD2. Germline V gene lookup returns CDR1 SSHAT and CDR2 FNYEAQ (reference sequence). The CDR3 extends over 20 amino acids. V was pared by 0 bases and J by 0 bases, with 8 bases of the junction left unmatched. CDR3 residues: CASSLAAGLAGQSSYNEQFF. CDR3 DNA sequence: TGTGCCAGCAGCTTAGCTGCGGGACTAGCGGGACAGAGCTCCTACAATGAGCAGTTCTTC.

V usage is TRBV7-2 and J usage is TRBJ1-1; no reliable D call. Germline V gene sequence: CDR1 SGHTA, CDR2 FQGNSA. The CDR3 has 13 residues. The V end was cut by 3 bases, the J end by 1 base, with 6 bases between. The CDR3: CASSFNRNTEAFF. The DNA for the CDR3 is TGTGCCAGCAGCTTTAACAGGAACACTGAAGCTTTCTTT.